This record covers a single T cell receptor (beta chain). What it binds is unknown. Diagnoses rested on clinical symptoms, serum thyroxine and TRAb, thyroid ultrasound and orbital computed tomography. The data derive from a study of T cells in Graves' hyperthyroidism and ophthalmopathy. Overall study results and limits: Blood samples included most of the expanded thyroid clonotypes exceeding 0.001.

CDR3 length equals 14 residues. From germline, CDR1 is DFQATT and CDR2 SNEGSKA (reference sequence). Trimming removed 7 bases at V and 2 bases at J, with 15 bases between. Amplification targeted TCR beta CDR3 regions from RNA transcripts. When the TCR CDR3 underwent first-round RT-PCR, the HTBI primer set was used. TCRdb itself ran the multiplex PCR reads through MiXCR, one entry per CDR3 protein. The sample consists of about 640,000 distinct CDR3 sequences, about 15% of them appearing once. The chain links TRBV20-1 to TRBJ2-1; D not resolved. Sequencing was performed on blood. The clonotype comes from a woman aged 45-59 years with Graves' ophthalmopathy. CDR3 in DNA: TGCAGTGGACGAGGTGGGAACGCCTACAATGAGCAGTTCTTC. It yields the protein CSGRGGNAYNEQFF.